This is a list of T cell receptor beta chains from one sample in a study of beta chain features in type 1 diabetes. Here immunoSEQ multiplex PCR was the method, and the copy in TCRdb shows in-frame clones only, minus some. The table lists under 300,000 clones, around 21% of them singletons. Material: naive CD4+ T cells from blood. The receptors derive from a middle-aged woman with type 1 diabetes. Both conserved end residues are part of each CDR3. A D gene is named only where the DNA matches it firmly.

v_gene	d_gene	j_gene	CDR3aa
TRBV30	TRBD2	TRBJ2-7	CAWTSARTSHIYEQYF
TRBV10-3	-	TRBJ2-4	CAISDGAQGHIQYF
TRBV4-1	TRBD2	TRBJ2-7	CASSHPGLGYEQYF
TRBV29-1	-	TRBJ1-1	CSVGENTEAFF
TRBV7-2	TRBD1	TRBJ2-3	CASSPERQGADTQYF
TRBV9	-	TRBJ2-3	CASSVARGSLTDTQYF
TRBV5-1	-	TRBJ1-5	CASSFEGDQPQHF
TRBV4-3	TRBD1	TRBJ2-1	CASSQERGAGGGDEQFF
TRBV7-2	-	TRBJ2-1	CASSLVRSDNEQFF
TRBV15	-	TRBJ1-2	CATSGGGSEVNYGYTF
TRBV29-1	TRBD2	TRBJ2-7	CSVEPSGRPGQYF
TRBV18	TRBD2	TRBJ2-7	CASSPKGREAYEQYF
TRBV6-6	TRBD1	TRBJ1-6	CASSYPKDRGSPLHF
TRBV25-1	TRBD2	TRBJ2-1	CASSEYSGRRHEQFF
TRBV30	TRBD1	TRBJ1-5	CAWGTGPSNQPQHF
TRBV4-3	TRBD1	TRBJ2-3	CASSQDRAGGTADTQYF
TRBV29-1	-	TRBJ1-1	CSLEGTSMNTEAFF
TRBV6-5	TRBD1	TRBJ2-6	CASSYGQETGANVLTF
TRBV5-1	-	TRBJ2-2	CASRRDTNTGELFF
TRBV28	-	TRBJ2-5	CASSPPQGTQYF
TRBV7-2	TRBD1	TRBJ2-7	CASSSRDRGYEQYF
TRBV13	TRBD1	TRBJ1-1	CASRARGQGLHTEAFF
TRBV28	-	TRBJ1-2	CALGAQYGYTF
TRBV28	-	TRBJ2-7	CASSSHQDTYEQYF
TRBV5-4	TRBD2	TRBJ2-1	CASSSRGGSYNEQFF
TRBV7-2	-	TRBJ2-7	CASSAAGLPYEQYF
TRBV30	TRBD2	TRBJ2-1	CACGGRGGAFEQFF
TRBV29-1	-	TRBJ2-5	CSVDSVLLETQYF
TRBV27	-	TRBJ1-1	CASRRGVGGDTEAFF
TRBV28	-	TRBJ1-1	CASSTGGLGTEAFF
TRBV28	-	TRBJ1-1	CASSLVVLQGTEAFF
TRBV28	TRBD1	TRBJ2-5	CASRPTGGTQETQYF
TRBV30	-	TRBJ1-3	CAWTEGLYGNTIYF
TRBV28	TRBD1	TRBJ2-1	CASSFATGGYNEQFF
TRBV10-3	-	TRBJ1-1	CAISESPGNTEAFF
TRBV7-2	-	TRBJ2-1	CASSFTRFGYNEQFF
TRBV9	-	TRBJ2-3	CASSVADGLDTQYF
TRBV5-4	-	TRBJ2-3	CASSLIGLTSTDTQYF
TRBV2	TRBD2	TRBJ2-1	CASTQTSGDHNEQFF
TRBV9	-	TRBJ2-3	CASSVGGTDTQYF
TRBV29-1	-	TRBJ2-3	CSVDLHFTDTQYF
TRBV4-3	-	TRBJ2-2	CASSQDGPGPNTGELFF
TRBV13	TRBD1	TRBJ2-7	CASSLGETGYEQYF
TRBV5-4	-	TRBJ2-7	CASSPRGGEAHYEQYF
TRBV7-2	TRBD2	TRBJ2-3	CASSLTGGGGTDTQYF
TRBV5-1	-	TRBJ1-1	CASSLYRNTEAFF
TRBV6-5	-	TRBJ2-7	CASSYEGGATYEQYF
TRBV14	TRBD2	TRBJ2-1	CASSQDPGGRAYNEQFF
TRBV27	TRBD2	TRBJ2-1	CASSLGTSGSYNEQFF
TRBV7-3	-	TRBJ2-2	CASSPDRNTGELFF
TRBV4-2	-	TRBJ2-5	CASSQAQESQETQYF
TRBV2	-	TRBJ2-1	CASSGGRRDGRYNEQFF
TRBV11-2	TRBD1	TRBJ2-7	CASTPTGAHYEQYF
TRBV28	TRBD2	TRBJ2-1	CASSLGSGRITEQFF
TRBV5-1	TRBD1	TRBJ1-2	CASSPRTGMNYGYTF
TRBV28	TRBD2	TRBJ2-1	CASSGLAGRYNEQFF
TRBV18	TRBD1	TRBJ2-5	CASSPTTGGGAETQYF
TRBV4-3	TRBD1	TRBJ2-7	CASSRQDRADYEQYF